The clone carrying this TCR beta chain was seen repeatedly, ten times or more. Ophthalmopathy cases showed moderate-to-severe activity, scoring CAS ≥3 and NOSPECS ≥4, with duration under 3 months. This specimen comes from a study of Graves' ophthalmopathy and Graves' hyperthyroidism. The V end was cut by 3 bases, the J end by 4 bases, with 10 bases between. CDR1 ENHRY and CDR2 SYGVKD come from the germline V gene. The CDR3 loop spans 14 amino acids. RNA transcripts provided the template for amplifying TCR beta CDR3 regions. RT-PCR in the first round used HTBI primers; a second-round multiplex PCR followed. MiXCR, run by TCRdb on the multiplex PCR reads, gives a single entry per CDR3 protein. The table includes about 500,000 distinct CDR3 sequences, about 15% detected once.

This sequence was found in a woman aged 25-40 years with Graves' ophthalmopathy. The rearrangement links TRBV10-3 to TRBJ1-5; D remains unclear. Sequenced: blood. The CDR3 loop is CAISESTTNQPQHF. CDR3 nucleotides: TGTGCCATCAGTGAATCCACCACAAATCAGCCCCAGCATTTT.